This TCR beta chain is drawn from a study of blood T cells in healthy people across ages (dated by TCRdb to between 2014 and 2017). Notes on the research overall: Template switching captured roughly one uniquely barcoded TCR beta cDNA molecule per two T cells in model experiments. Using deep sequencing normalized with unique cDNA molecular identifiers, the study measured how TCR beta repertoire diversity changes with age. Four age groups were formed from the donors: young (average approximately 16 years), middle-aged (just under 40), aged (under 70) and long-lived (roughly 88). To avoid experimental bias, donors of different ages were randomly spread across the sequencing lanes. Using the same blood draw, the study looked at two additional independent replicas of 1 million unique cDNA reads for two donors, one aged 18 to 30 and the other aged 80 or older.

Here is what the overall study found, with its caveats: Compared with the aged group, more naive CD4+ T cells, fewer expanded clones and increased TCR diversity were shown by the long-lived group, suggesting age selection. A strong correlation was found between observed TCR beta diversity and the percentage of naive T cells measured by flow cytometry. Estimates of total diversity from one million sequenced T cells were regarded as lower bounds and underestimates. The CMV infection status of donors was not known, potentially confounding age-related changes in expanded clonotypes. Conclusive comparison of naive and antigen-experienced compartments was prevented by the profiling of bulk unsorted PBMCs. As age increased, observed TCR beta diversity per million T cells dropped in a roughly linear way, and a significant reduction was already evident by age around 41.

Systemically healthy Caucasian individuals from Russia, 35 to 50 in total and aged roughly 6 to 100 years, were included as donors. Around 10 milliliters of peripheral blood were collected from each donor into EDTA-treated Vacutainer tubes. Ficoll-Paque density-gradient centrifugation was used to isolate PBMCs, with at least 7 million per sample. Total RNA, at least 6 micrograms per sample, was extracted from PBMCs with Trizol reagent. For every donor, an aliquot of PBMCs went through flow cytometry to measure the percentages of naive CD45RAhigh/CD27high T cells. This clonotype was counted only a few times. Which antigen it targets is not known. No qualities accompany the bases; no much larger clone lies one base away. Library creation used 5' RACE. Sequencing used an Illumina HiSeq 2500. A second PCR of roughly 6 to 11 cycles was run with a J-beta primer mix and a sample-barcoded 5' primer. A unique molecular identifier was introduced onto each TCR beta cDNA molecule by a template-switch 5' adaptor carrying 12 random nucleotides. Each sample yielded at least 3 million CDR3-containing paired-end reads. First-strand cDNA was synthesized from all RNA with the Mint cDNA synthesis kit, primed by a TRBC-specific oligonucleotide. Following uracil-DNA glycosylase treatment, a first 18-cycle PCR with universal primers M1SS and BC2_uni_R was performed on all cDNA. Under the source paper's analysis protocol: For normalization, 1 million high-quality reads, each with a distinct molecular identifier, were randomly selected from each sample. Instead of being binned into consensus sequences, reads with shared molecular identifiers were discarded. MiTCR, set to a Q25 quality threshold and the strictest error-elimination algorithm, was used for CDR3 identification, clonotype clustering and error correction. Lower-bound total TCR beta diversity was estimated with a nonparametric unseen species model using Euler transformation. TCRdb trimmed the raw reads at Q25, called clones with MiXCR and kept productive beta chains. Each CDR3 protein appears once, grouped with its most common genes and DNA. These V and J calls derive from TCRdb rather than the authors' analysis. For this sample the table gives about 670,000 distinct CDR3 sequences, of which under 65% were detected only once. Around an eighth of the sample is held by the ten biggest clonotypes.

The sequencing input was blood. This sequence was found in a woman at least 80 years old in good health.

The CDR3 has the sequence CASSPRYSRTGPNEKLFF. The DNA sequence is given as TGTGCCAGCAGCCCAAGGTATTCCCGGACAGGGCCGAATGAAAAACTGTTTTTT. The V and J genes are TRBV3-1 and TRBJ1-4; 8 middle bases align to TRBD1. V lost 4 bases and J lost 5 bases, and the count of bases not matched to a germline gene is 15. The CDR1 and CDR2 encoded by the germline V gene (reference sequence) are LGHDT and YNNKEL. CDR3 length: 18 amino acids, cysteine to phenylalanine. Only the CDR3 DNA is retained, 54 bases long and in frame from the first base.